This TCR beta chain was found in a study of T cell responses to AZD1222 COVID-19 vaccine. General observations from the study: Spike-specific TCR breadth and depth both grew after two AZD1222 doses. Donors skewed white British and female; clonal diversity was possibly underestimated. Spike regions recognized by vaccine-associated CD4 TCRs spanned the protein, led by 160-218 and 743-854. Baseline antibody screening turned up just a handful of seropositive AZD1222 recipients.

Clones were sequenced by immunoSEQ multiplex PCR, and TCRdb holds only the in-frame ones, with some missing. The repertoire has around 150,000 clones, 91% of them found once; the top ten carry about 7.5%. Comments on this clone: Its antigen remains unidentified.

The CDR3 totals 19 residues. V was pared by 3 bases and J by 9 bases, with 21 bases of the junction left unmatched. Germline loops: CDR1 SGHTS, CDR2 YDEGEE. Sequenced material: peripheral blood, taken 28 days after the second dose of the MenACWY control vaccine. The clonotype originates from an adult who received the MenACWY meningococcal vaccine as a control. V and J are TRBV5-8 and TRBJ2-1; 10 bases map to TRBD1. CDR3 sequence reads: CASSSGLGQGKKGRVEQFF. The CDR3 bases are TGTGCCAGCAGCTCCGGACTGGGACAGGGGAAAAAGGGTAGAGTTGAGCAGTTCTTC.